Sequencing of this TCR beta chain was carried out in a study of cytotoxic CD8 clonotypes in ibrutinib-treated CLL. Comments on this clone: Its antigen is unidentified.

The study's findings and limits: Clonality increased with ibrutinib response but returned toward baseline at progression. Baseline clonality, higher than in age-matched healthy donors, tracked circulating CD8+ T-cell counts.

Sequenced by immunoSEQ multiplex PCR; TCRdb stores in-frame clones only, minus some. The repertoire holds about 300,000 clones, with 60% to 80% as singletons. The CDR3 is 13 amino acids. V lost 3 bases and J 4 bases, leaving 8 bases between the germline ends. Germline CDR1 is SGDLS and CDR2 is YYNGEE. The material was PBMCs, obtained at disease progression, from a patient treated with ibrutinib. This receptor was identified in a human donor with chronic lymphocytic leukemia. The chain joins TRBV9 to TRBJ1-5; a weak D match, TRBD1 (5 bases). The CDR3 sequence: CASSGGQNQPQHF. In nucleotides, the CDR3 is TGTGCCAGCAGCGGCGGACAAAATCAGCCCCAGCATTTT.